The entry that follows covers one TCR beta chain sequence. Its antigen is currently unknown. Other nucleotide sequences from this sample produce the same CDR3. The data stem from a study of T cells after posttransplantation cyclophosphamide. Regarding the study as a whole: Recipient CMV seropositivity and CMV reactivation strongly tracked TRB clonality.

Repertoires were generated with immunoSEQ multiplex PCR, while TCRdb's copy carries only in-frame clones and drops some. The sample includes tens of thousands of clones, 95% to 99% seen only once; the top ten take 0.13%. CDR3 length: 19 residues. Germline V CDR1 and CDR2: SNHLY, FYNNEI. V was clipped by 6 bases and J by 3 bases, with 28 bases between them. The V call is TRBV2, the J call TRBJ2-3; weak D call: TRBD2 (5 bases). This TCR derives from a man in his forties in good health, CMV-negative, and a related stem cell transplant donor. The sequenced sample was naive CD8+ T cells sorted from PBMCs. Here the CDR3 reads CASRRRVEGVGKSTDTQYF. The CDR3 bases are TGTGCCAGCAGGCGACGGGTCGAGGGAGTGGGTAAATCGACAGATACGCAGTATTTT.